The entry below describes one T cell receptor beta chain. What it binds is unknown. This CDR3 has 15 residues. Trimming removed 7 bases from V and 0 bases from J, with 14 bases in between. The germline V gene encodes CDR1 LNHDA and CDR2 SQIVND (reference sequence). The table came from immunoSEQ multiplex PCR; TCRdb's copy has only in-frame clones and leaves some out. Among approximately 470,000 clones listed, approximately 84% were seen once. These data are taken from a study of shared clonotypes between healthy human individuals. Study conclusions and caveats: Sample collection involved blood only; tissue repertoires are likely different.

The source material was PBMCs. This sequence was found in a middle-aged woman in good health. Some clones in this sample may be carry-over from other donors' samples. V is TRBV19 and J is TRBJ2-3, with unresolved D. CDR3 DNA: TGTGCCAGTACCGTTTCAGCGACTAGCACAGATACGCAGTATTTT. It specifies CASTVSATSTDTQYF.